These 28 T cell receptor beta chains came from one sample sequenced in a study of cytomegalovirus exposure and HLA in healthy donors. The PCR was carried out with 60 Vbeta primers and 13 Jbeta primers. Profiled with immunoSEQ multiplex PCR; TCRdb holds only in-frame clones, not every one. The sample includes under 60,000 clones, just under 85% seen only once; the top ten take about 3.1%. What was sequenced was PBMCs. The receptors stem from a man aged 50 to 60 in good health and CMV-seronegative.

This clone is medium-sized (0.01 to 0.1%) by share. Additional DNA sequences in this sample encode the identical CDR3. CDR3 in amino acids: CASSLGGGSGELFF. Here the CDR3 DNA reads TGCGCCAGCAGCTTGGGAGGGGGCTCCGGGGAGCTGTTTTTT. The chain has TRBV5-1 and TRBJ2-2; TRBD1 aligns across 7 bases. CDR1 and CDR2 (germline): SGHRS, YFSETQ. The V and J ends lost 0 bases and 6 bases, in that order; junction bases with no gene match: 2. This CDR3 has 14 amino acids.

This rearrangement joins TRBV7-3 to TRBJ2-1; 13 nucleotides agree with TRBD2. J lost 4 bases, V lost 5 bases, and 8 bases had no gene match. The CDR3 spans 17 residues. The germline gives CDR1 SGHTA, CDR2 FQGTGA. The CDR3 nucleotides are TGTGCCAGCAGCCAAACCCGACTAGCGGGGGGTTACAATGAGCAGTTCTTC. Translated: CASSQTRLAGGYNEQFF.

CDR3 protein: CASSLSGGPEYEQYF. Here the CDR3 DNA reads TGTGCCAGCAGCCTTAGCGGGGGGCCTGAGTACGAGCAGTACTTC. The chain recombines TRBV7-6 with TRBJ2-7; 10 bases line up with TRBD2. Germline CDR1 and CDR2: SGHVS and FNYEAQ. CDR3 length: 15 amino acids. V gave up 5 bases and J gave up 4 bases; unmatched junction bases: 8.

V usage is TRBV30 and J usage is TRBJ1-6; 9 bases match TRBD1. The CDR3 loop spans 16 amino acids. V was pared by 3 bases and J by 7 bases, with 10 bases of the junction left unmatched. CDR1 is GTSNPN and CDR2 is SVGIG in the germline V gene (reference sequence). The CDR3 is CAWSLGQGISNSPLHF. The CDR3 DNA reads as TGTGCCTGGAGCCTCGGACAGGGGATCAGCAATTCACCCCTCCACTTT. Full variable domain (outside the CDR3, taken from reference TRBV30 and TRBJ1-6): SQTIHQWPATLVQPVGSPLSLECTVEGTSNPNLYWYRQAAGRGLQLLFYSVGIGQISSEVPQNLSASRPQDRQFILSSKKLLLSDSGFYLCAWSLGQGISNSPLHFGNGTRLTVT.

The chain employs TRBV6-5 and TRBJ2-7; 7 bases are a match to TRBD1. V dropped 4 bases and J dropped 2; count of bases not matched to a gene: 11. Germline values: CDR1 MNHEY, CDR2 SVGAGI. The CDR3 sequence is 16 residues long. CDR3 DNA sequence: TGTGCCAGCAGTTCCTCACGACAGGGACGGACCTACGAGCAGTACTTC. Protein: CASSSSRQGRTYEQYF.

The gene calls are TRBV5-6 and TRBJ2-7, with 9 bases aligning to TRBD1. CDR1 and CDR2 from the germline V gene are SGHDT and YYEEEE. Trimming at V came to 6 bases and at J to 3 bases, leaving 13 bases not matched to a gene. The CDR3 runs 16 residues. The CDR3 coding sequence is TGTGCCAGCACGCCCGGGACAGGGCGGGTGGGCTACGAGCAGTACTTC. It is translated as CASTPGTGRVGYEQYF.

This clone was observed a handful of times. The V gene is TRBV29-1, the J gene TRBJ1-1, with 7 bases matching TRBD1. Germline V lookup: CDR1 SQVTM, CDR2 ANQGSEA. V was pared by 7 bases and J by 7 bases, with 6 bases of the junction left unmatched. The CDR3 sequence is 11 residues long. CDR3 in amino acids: CSATGVGEAFF. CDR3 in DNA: TGCAGCGCCACAGGGGTAGGTGAAGCTTTCTTT.

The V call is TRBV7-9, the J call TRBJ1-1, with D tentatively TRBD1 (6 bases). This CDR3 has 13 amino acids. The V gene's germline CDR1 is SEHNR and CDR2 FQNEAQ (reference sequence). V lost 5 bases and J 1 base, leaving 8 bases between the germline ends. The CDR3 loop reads CASSPQGNTEAFF. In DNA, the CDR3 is TGTGCCAGCAGCCCACAGGGGAACACTGAAGCTTTCTTT.

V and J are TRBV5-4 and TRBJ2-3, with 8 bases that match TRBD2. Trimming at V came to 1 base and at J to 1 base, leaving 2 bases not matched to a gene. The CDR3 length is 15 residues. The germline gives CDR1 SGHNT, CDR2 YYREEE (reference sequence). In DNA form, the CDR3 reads TGTGCCAGCAGCTTGAAAGCGGGGGGCACAGATACGCAGTATTTT. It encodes CASSLKAGGTDTQYF.

In DNA, the CDR3 is TGTGCCAGCAGCTTAGATTCCGGGGGGTACGAGCAGTACTTC. Translation: CASSLDSGGYEQYF. The chain uses TRBV7-2 and TRBJ2-7; the match to TRBD2 covers 7 bases. Losses at the gene ends were 1 base for V and 4 bases for J; bases not matched to a gene: 4. This CDR3 spans 14 amino acids. Germline V CDR1 and CDR2: SGHTA, FQGNSA.

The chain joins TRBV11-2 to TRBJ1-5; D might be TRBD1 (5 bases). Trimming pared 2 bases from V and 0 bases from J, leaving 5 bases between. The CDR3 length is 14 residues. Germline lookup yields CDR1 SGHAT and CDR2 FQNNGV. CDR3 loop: CASSLRGSNQPQHF. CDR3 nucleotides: TGTGCCAGCAGCTTAAGGGGTAGCAATCAGCCCCAGCATTTT.

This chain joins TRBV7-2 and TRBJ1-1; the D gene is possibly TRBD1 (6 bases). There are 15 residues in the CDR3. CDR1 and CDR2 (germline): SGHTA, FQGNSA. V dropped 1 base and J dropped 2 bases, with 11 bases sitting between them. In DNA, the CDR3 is TGTGCCAGCAGCTTAGGGGGGGGCCCAAACACTGAAGCTTTCTTT. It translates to CASSLGGGPNTEAFF.

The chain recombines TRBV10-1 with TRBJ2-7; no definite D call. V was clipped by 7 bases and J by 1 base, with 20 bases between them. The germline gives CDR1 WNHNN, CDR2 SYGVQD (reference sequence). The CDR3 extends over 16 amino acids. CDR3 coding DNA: TGCGCCAGCAAAGGCCAGAGGCCTCTCCTATCCTACGAGCAGTACTTC. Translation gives CASKGQRPLLSYEQYF.

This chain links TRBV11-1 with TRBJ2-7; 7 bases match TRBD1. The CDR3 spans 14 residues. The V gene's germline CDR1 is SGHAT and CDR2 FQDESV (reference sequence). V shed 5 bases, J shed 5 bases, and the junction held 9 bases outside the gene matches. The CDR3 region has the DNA TGTGCCAGCAGCGCGTTAGGACAGGCCGACGAGCAGTACTTC. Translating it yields CASSALGQADEQYF.

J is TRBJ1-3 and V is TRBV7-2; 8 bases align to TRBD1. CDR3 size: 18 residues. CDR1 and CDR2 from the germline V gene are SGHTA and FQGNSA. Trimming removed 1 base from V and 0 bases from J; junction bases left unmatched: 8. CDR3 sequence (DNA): TGTGCCAGCAGCTTAGACCAGGGGGCGGCCAACTCTGGAAACACCATATATTTT. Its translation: CASSLDQGAANSGNTIYF.

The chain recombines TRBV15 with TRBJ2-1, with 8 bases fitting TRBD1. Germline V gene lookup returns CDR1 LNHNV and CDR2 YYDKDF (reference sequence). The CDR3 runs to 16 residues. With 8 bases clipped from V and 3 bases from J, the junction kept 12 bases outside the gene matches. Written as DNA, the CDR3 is TGTGCCACCTCCGGGACAGGCCCGACCGACTACAATGAGCAGTTCTTC. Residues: CATSGTGPTDYNEQFF.

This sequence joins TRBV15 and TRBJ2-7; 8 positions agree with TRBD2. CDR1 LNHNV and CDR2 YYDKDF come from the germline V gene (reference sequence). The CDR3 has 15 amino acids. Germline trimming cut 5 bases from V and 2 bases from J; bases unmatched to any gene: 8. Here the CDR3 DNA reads TGTGCCACCAGCCGCCTCTCCGGGGGGGCCTACGAGCAGTACTTC. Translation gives CATSRLSGGAYEQYF.

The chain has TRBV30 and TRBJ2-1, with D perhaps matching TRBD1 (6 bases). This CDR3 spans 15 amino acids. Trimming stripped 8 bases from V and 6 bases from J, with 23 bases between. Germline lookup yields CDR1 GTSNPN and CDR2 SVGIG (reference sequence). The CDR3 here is CAARRRDKQFNEQFF. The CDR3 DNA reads TGTGCCGCAAGGCGCAGGGACAAACAATTCAATGAGCAGTTCTTC.

CDR3: CASSLGGAGTGELFF. The CDR3 region has the DNA TGTGCCAGCAGCCTCGGGGGGGCGGGGACCGGGGAGCTGTTTTTT. The rearrangement joins TRBV6-5 to TRBJ2-2; 8 positions match TRBD2. CDR1 and CDR2 from the germline V gene are MNHEY and SVGAGI. The CDR3 spans 15 residues. V trimming: 6 bases; J trimming: 5 bases; junction bases outside the gene matches: 8.

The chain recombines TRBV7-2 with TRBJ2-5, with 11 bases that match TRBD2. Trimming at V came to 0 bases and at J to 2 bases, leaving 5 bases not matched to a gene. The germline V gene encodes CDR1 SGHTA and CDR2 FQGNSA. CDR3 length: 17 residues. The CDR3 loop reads CASSLAGASGGQETQYF. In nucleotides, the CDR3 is TGTGCCAGCAGCTTAGCCGGTGCTAGCGGGGGGCAAGAGACCCAGTACTTC.

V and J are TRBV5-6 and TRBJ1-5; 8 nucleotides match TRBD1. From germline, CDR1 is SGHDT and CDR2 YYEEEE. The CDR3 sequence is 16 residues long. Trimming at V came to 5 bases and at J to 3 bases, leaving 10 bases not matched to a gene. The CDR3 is CASSSDRGSSNQPQHF. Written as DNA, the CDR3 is TGTGCCAGCAGTTCCGACAGGGGCAGTTCCAATCAGCCCCAGCATTTT.

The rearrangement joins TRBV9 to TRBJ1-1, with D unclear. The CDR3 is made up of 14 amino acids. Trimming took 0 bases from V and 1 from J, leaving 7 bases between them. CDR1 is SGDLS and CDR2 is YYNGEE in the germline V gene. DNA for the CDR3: TGTGCCAGCAGCGTAGGATTGCGGAACACTGAAGCTTTCTTT. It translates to CASSVGLRNTEAFF.

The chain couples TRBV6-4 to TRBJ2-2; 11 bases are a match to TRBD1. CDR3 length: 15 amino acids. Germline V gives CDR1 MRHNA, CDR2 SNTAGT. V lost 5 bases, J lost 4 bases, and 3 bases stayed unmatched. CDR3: CASSPGTGGTGELFF. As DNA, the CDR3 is TGTGCCAGCAGTCCCGGGACAGGGGGCACCGGGGAGCTGTTTTTT.

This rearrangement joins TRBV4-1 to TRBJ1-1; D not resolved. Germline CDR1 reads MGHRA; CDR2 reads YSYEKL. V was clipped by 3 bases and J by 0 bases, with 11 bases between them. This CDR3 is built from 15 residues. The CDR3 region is CASSHEWQVNTEAFF. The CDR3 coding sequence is TGCGCCAGCAGCCATGAATGGCAAGTGAACACTGAAGCTTTCTTT.

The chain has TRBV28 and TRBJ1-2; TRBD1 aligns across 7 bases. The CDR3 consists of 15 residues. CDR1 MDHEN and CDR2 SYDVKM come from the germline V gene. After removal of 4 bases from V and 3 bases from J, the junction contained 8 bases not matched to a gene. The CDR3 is CASSSPGQIDYGYTF. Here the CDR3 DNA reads TGTGCCAGCAGTTCTCCGGGACAGATCGACTATGGCTACACCTTC.

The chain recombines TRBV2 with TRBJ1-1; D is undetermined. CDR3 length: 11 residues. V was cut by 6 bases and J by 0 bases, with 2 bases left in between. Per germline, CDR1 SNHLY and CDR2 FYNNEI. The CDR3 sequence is CASSVNTEAFF. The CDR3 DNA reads TGTGCCAGCAGCGTGAACACTGAAGCTTTCTTT.

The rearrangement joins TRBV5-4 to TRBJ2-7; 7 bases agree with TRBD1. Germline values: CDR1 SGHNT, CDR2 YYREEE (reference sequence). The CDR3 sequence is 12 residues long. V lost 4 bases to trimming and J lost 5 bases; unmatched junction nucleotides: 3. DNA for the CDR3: TGTGCCAGCAGCCCGACAGGGAACGAGCAGTACTTC. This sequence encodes CASSPTGNEQYF.

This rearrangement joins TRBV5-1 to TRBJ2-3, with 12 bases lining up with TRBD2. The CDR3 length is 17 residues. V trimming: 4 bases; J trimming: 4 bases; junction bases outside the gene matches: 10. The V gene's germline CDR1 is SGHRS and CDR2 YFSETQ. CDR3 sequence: CASSARPSGGASDTQYF. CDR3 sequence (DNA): TGCGCCAGCAGCGCGCGACCTAGCGGGGGGGCGTCAGATACGCAGTATTTT.